Each of the 16 T cell receptor beta chains below was sequenced from the same sample in a study of shared clonotypes between healthy human individuals. Terminally differentiated effector memory CD45RA+ cells were excluded by CCR7 positive selection of CD45RO-negative cells. Profiling relied on immunoSEQ multiplex PCR, and the TCRdb table lists in-frame clones only, not all of them. The profile shows approximately 590,000 clones, roughly 95% of them singletons. Source material: naive CD8+ T cells sorted from blood. Every receptor here comes from a woman aged 25 to 39 in good health.

Concerning this clone: At one end the junction does not follow the germline gene, possibly because of a read error. The chain employs TRBV28 and TRBJ2-1, with D possibly matching TRBD1 (6 bases). The CDR3 is made up of 12 amino acids. Looked up from germline, CDR1 is MDHEN and CDR2 is SYDVKM. In DNA form, the CDR3 reads TGTGCCAGCAGTTCCTACCGGGGCCCAGGGGTCTTC. It encodes CASSSYRGPGVF.

The genes are TRBV6-5 and TRBJ2-7, with TRBD1 matching over 9 bases. Losses at the gene ends were 2 bases for V and 0 bases for J; bases not matched to a gene: 5. Per germline, CDR1 MNHEY and CDR2 SVGAGI. The CDR3 contains 16 residues. CDR3 nucleotides: TGTGCCAGCAGTTACGGGACAGGGTCTTCCTCCTACGAGCAGTACTTC. It codes for CASSYGTGSSSYEQYF.

About this clone: Other nucleotide sequences from this sample produce the same CDR3. The chain links TRBV5-4 to TRBJ1-1; 11 bases map to TRBD1. Germline-derived CDR1 and CDR2 are SGHNT and YYREEE (reference sequence). The junction had 1 base not matched to a gene; V was cut back by 3 bases and J by 6 bases. The CDR3 is 13 residues long. The CDR3 loop is CASSSGQGAEAFF. As DNA, the CDR3 is TGTGCCAGCAGCTCGGGACAGGGGGCTGAAGCTTTCTTT. Filled out from reference TRBV5-4 and TRBJ1-1, the complete variable domain reads ETGVTQSPTHLIKTRGQQVTLRCSSQSGHNTVSWYQQALGQGPQFIFQYYREEENGRGNFPPRFSGLQFPNYSSELNVNALELDDSALYLCASSSGQGAEAFFGQGTRLTVV.

This chain links TRBV4-1 with TRBJ2-4, with 8 bases identical to TRBD2. After removal of 8 bases from V and 6 bases from J, the junction contained 18 bases not matched to a gene. The CDR3 has 17 residues. CDR1 is MGHRA and CDR2 is YSYEKL in the germline V gene. The CDR3 bases are TGCGCCAGCGCCCCTCGGGTTACTAGCGGACTCCTAAACATTCAGTACTTC. Translation: CASAPRVTSGLLNIQYF.

This chain links TRBV28 with TRBJ1-2; 7 bases are a match to TRBD1. The CDR3 is made up of 14 amino acids. The germline V gene has CDR1 MDHEN and CDR2 SYDVKM. Trimming removed 6 bases from V and 4 bases from J; junction bases left unmatched: 8. CDR3 in DNA: TGTGCCAGCAGACTACAGGGGTTGGCCTATGGCTACACCTTC. Translation gives CASRLQGLAYGYTF.

As DNA, the CDR3 is TGTGCCACCAGCAGAGAGAACCCCTGGGAGACCCAGTACTTC. It specifies CATSRENPWETQYF. This rearrangement joins TRBV15 to TRBJ2-5; D remains ambiguous. The CDR3 is made up of 14 amino acids. Trimming stripped 0 bases from V and 5 bases from J, with 10 bases between. Germline-derived CDR1 and CDR2 are LNHNV and YYDKDF (reference sequence).

J is TRBJ2-3 and V is TRBV4-1; perhaps TRBD2 as D (5 bases). The CDR3 is 15 residues long. CDR1 and CDR2 (germline): MGHRA, YSYEKL. V lost 1 base to trimming and J lost 3 bases, with 11 bases between them. The CDR3 nucleotides read TGCGCCAGCAGCCAAGTTCCTAGCCGTACAGATACGCAGTATTTT. Translating it yields CASSQVPSRTDTQYF.

The chain links TRBV15 to TRBJ1-2, with D perhaps TRBD1 (5 bases). Germline CDR1 is LNHNV and CDR2 is YYDKDF (reference sequence). Trimming left V 0 bases short and J 4 bases short, with 12 bases between. CDR3 length equals 15 residues. CDR3 protein: CATSRDRGGTYGYTF. The CDR3 bases are TGTGCCACCAGCAGAGATCGGGGCGGGACCTATGGCTACACCTTC. The entire variable domain, with the rest obtained from reference TRBV15 and TRBJ1-2, is as follows: DAMVIQNPRYQVTQFGKPVTLSCSQTLNHNVMYWYQQKSSQAPKLLFHYYDKDFNNEADTPDNFQSRRPNTSFCFLDIRSPGLGDTAMYLCATSRDRGGTYGYTFGSGTRLTVV.

The chain combines TRBV28 with TRBJ2-7; D may correspond to TRBD1 or TRBD2 (6 bases each). Germline V CDR1 and CDR2: MDHEN, SYDVKM. V shed 7 bases and J shed 5 bases, with 12 bases lying between them. The CDR3 spans 12 residues. CDR3 protein: CASTGEGDEQYF. The CDR3 bases are TGTGCCAGCACGGGAGAGGGGGACGAGCAGTACTTC.

V is TRBV5-1 and J is TRBJ2-1; D unclear. This CDR3 region has 15 residues. Germline CDR1 is SGHRS and CDR2 is YFSETQ. With 4 bases removed from V and 5 bases from J, the gap between germline ends came to 16 bases. In DNA form, the CDR3 reads TGCGCCAGCAGCACCCCCGAAGGAATAGACAATGAGCAGTTCTTC. Its protein product is CASSTPEGIDNEQFF.

This clone was picked up one time. V and J are TRBV27 and TRBJ2-7; the D gene is possibly TRBD2 (6 bases). The CDR3 has 17 amino acids. V lost 7 bases and J 2 bases, leaving 24 bases between the germline ends. In germline, CDR1 is MNHEY, CDR2 SMNVEV (reference sequence). The CDR3 DNA is TGTGCCAGCACCATACGGGACTCCAGCCCTTCTACCTACGAGCAGTACTTC. Translation: CASTIRDSSPSTYEQYF.

This rearrangement joins TRBV23-1 to TRBJ2-1; D not certain. TRBV23-1 has ORF status, its function being uncertain. The CDR3 contains 15 residues. Trimming took 0 bases from V and 10 from J, leaving 16 bases between them. The CDR3 coding sequence is TGCGCCAGCAGTCAATCTGGATCTCTGGGTGAAGAGCAGTTCTTC. Translation gives CASSQSGSLGEEQFF.

This chain links TRBV6-6 with TRBJ2-1, with TRBD1 identical over 7 bases. This CDR3 has 14 residues. V was pared by 5 bases and J by 5 bases, with 6 bases of the junction left unmatched. CDR1 is MNHNY and CDR2 is SVGAGI in the germline V gene (reference sequence). CDR3 nucleotides: TGTGCCAGCAGTGCGACAGGGTACCACAATGAGCAGTTCTTC. Amino acid sequence: CASSATGYHNEQFF.

The chain combines TRBV5-4 with TRBJ2-5; the match to TRBD1 covers 7 bases. The ends lost 6 bases at V and 2 bases at J; junction bases unmatched: 4. The CDR3 is made up of 13 amino acids. Germline CDR1 SGHNT, CDR2 YYREEE (reference sequence). The CDR3 region is CASKQGQQETQYF. In DNA form, the CDR3 reads TGTGCCAGCAAACAGGGACAGCAAGAGACCCAGTACTTC.

This clone was observed a single time. The V and J genes are TRBV10-2 and TRBJ2-1; the D is unclear. CDR1 is WSHSY, CDR2 SAAADI, per germline. With 4 bases removed from V and 1 base from J, the gap between germline ends came to 11 bases. The CDR3 consists of 15 residues. CDR3 protein: CASSVSRQSYNEQFF. As DNA, the CDR3 is TGCGCCAGCAGTGTGTCACGGCAGTCCTACAATGAGCAGTTCTTC.

This clone was found once. Other DNA sequences from this sample encode an identical CDR3 as well. The V and J genes are TRBV6-5 and TRBJ2-2, with no clear D. V was clipped by 5 bases and J by 6 bases, with 7 bases between them. This CDR3 contains 12 residues. Germline loops: CDR1 MNHEY, CDR2 SVGAGI. The CDR3: CASSSSSGELFF. The CDR3 nucleotides read TGTGCCAGCAGTAGTTCGTCCGGGGAGCTGTTTTTT.